The next 10 T cell receptor beta chains were all read from a single sample in a study of blood T cell repertoires in COVID-19. The table came from immunoSEQ multiplex PCR; TCRdb's copy has only in-frame clones and leaves some out. The table includes tens of thousands of clones, around 86% detected once. Source material: peripheral blood. The receptor source for this set is a woman aged 55 to 70 with acute or convalescent COVID-19.

The V gene is TRBV7-2, the J gene TRBJ1-2; D may be TRBD1 (5 bases). The CDR3 loop spans 14 amino acids. Germline loops: CDR1 SGHTA, CDR2 FQGNSA. The ends were cut back, 1 base at V and 6 bases at J, with 12 bases in the middle. The CDR3 coding sequence is TGTGCCAGCAGCTTAGGGGCAGGGTGGCATGGCTACACCTTC. Protein product: CASSLGAGWHGYTF.

J is TRBJ1-2 and V is TRBV7-8; no reliable D call. Germline-derived CDR1 and CDR2 are SGHVS and FQNEAQ. This CDR3 has 13 residues. The ends were cut back, 5 bases at V and 5 bases at J, with 12 bases in the middle. In DNA form, the CDR3 reads TGTGCCAGCAGCACAGACAAGAGATATGGCTACACCTTC. It codes for CASSTDKRYGYTF.

Note on this clone: The sample has other DNA sequences that encode this CDR3 too. CDR3 DNA: TGTGCCAGCAGCCTTAGTGTGGATACGCAGTATTTT. This gives the protein CASSLSVDTQYF. This chain joins TRBV3-1 (or the pseudogene TRBV3-2) and TRBJ2-3; D not certain. The germline V and J ends were trimmed by 4 bases and 6 bases, with 8 bases remaining between them. The CDR3 is 12 residues long. Looked up from germline, CDR1 is LGHDT and CDR2 is YNNKEL (reference sequence).

V and J are TRBV4-1 and TRBJ1-2; D gene unclear. V lost 0 bases and J lost 6, with 8 bases in between. The CDR3 totals 13 residues. Germline V gives CDR1 MGHRA, CDR2 YSYEKL. This chain's CDR3 is CASSQDIGDGYTF. As DNA, the CDR3 is TGCGCCAGCAGCCAAGATATCGGAGATGGCTACACCTTC.

The genes are TRBV4-2 and TRBJ2-1, with D possibly TRBD2 on 6 matching bases. The CDR3 has 15 amino acids. CDR1 is LGHNA and CDR2 is YNFKEQ in the germline V gene. Trimming cost V 0 bases and J 4 bases, with 10 bases left between them. CDR3: CASSQDESGYNEQFF. Here the CDR3 DNA reads TGTGCCAGCAGCCAAGATGAAAGCGGGTACAATGAGCAGTTCTTC.

The J gene is TRBJ1-3, the V gene TRBV6-5; no firm D call. This CDR3 has 13 residues. Between the trimmed V and J ends, which lost 5 bases and 3 bases, there was a span of 8 bases. Germline V gene data show CDR1 as MNHEY and CDR2 as SVGAGI. CDR3 amino acids: CASSLEFGNTIYF. The CDR3 bases are TGTGCCAGCAGTCTCGAGTTTGGAAACACCATATATTTT.

V gene TRBV5-1 combines with J gene TRBJ2-7; 7 nucleotides align to TRBD1. Looked up from germline, CDR1 is SGHRS and CDR2 is YFSETQ. After removal of 4 bases from V and 6 bases from J, the junction contained 13 bases not matched to a gene. The CDR3 covers 15 residues. The CDR3: CASSPTTGSRGEQYF. The CDR3 coding sequence is TGCGCCAGCAGCCCCACGACAGGGTCGAGAGGCGAGCAGTACTTC.

This clone appeared a few times. This rearrangement joins TRBV7-9 to TRBJ2-7, with 9 bases matching TRBD1. This CDR3 is 16 amino acids long. The V gene's germline CDR1 is SEHNR and CDR2 FQNEAQ (reference sequence). V shed 5 bases, J shed 2 bases, and the junction held 10 bases outside the gene matches. This CDR3 is CASSHEPGQGPYEQYF. CDR3 bases: TGTGCCAGCAGCCATGAACCGGGACAGGGTCCCTACGAGCAGTACTTC.

This chain uses TRBV5-8 with TRBJ1-5; no reliable D call. There are 15 residues in the CDR3. Per the germline V gene, CDR1 is SGHTS and CDR2 is YDEGEE. V lost 0 bases, J lost 0 bases, and 7 bases lay in between. CDR3 loop: CASSLDGDSNQPQHF. The CDR3 nucleotides read TGTGCCAGCAGCTTGGACGGGGATAGCAATCAGCCCCAGCATTTT. The full variable domain, its missing parts supplied by reference TRBV5-8 and TRBJ1-5, is EAGVTQSPTHLIKTRGQQATLRCSPISGHTSVYWYQQALGLGLQFLLWYDEGEERNRGNFPPRFSGRQFPNYSSELNVNALELEDSALYLCASSLDGDSNQPQHFGDGTRLSIL.

The chain combines TRBV10-3 with TRBJ2-5; TRBD1 matches at 8 bases. The V segment lost 4 bases and the J segment 3 bases; nucleotides outside the gene matches: 4. The CDR3 is 14 residues long. The V gene's germline CDR1 is ENHRY and CDR2 SYGVKD. The CDR3 DNA reads TGTGCCATCAGTGCAGGGGGCCAAGAAGAGACCCAGTACTTC. Protein product: CAISAGGQEETQYF.